This T cell receptor (beta chain) was sequenced for a study of T cells in Graves' hyperthyroidism and ophthalmopathy. Study information: The initial diagnosis was the point when peripheral blood was collected, ahead of any treatment.

Deletions cut 7 bases from V and 3 bases from J, with 10 bases between. CDR1 is SNHLY, CDR2 FYNNEI, per germline. CDR3 length: 13 amino acids. In regard to this clonotype: A much larger clonotype is one base distant, so this may be a read error.

The cohort's ophthalmopathy patients, a group with duration under 3 months, had a Clinical Activity Score of at least 3 and a NOSPECS grade of at least 4. Amplified regions were TCR beta CDR3 sequences from RNA transcripts. RT-PCR in the first round (using the HTBI primer set) targeted the TCR CDR3. From the multiplex PCR reads, TCRdb called clonotypes with MiXCR, one entry per CDR3 protein. The top ten hold approximately 19% of the sample, which has approximately 350,000 distinct CDR3 sequences, approximately 16% seen once. J is TRBJ2-1 and V is TRBV2, with a weak D call TRBD1 (6 bases). The clonotype comes from a woman aged 55-69 years with Graves' ophthalmopathy. The source material was blood. The CDR3 bases are TGTGCCAGCATGCAGGGGATCTACAATGAGCAGTTCTTC. It yields the protein CASMQGIYNEQFF.